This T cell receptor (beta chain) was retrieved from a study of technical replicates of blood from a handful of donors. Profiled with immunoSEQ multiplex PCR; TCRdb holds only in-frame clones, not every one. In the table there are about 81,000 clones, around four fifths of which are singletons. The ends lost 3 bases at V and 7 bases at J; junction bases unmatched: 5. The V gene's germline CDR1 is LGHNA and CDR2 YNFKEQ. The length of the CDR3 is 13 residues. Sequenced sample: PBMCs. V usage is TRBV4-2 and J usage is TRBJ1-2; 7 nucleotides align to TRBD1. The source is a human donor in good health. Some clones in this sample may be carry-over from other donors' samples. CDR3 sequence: CASSHNRGGGYTF. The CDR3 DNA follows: TGTGCCAGCAGCCACAACAGGGGTGGTGGCTACACCTTC.